This T cell receptor beta chain appears in the sequencing data of a study of shared clonotypes between healthy human individuals. The protocol was immunoSEQ multiplex PCR, while the TCRdb copy is restricted to in-frame clones and leaves out a portion. The sample lists about 700,000 clones, around 67% occurring once. In regard to this clone: The same CDR3 also results from other DNA sequences found in this sample.

The receptor was derived from a woman aged 25 to 39 in good health. Specimen: memory CD4+ T cells sorted from blood. The sample's subset: CD45RA-negative fraction.

CDR3 sequence (DNA): TGTGCCAGCAGTGAAAGGTCTGGGGCCAACGTCCTGACTTTC. It specifies CASSERSGANVLTF. The chain combines TRBV2 with TRBJ2-6, with D uncertain. The CDR3 consists of 14 residues. V lost 2 bases to trimming and J lost 1 base, with 3 bases between them. Germline lookup yields CDR1 SNHLY and CDR2 FYNNEI.